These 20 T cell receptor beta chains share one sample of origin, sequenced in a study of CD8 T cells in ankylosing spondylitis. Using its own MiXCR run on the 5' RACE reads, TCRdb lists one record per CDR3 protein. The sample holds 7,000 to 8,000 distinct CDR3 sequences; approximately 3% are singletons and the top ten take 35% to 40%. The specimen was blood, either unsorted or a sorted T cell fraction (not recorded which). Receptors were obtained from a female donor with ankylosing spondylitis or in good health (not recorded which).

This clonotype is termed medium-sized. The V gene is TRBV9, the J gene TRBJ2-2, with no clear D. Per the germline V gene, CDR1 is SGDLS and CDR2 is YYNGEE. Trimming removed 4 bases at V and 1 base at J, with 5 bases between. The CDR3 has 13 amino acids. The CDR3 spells CASSKGNTGELFF. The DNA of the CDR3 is TGTGCCAGCAGCAAAGGGAACACCGGGGAGCTGTTTTTT.

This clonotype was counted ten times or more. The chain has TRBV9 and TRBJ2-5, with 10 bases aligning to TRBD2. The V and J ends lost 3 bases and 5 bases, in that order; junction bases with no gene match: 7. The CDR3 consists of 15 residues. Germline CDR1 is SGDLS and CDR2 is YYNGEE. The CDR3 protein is CASSGSGGAFETQYF. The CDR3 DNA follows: TGTGCCAGCAGCGGAAGCGGGGGGGCTTTTGAGACCCAGTACTTC.

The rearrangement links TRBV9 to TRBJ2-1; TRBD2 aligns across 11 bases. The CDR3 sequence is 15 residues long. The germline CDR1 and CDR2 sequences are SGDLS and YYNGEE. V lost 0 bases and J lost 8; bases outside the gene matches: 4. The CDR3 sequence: CASSVGSGGAYEQFF. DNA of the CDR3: TGTGCCAGCAGCGTAGGTAGCGGGGGGGCCTATGAGCAGTTCTTC.

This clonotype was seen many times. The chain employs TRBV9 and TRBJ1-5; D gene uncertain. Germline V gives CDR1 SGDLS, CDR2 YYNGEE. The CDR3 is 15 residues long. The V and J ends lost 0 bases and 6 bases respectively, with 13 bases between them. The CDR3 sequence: CASSVGSGSSQPQHF. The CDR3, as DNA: TGTGCCAGCAGCGTAGGGTCCGGGTCCAGTCAGCCCCAGCATTTT.

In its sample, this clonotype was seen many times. The CDR3 here is CASSDSGRGSYEQYF. CDR3 coding DNA: TGTGCCAGCAGCGATAGCGGGAGAGGTTCCTACGAGCAGTACTTC. The chain uses TRBV9 and TRBJ2-7; 9 bases agree with TRBD2. Germline CDR1 reads SGDLS; CDR2 reads YYNGEE. J was trimmed by 1 base and V by 3 bases; bases with no gene match: 5. CDR3 size: 15 residues.

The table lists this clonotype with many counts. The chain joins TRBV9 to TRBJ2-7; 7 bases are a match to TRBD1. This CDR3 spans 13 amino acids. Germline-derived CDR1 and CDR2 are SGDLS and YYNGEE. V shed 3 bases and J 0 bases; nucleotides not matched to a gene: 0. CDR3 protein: CASSGTGSYEQYF. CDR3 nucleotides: TGTGCCAGCAGCGGGACAGGCTCCTACGAGCAGTACTTC.

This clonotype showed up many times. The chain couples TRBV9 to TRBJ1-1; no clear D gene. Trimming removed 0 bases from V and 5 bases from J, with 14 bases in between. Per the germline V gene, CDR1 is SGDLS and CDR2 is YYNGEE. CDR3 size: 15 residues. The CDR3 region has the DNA TGTGCCAGCAGCGTAGAGGTCTATCCGCAGACTGAAGCTTTCTTT. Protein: CASSVEVYPQTEAFF.

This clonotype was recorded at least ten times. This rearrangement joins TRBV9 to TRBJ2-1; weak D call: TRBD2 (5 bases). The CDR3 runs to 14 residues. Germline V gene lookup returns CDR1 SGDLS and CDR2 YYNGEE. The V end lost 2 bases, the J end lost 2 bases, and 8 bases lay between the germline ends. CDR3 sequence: CASSVDGTYNEQFF. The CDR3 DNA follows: TGTGCCAGCAGCGTGGACGGGACCTACAATGAGCAGTTCTTC.

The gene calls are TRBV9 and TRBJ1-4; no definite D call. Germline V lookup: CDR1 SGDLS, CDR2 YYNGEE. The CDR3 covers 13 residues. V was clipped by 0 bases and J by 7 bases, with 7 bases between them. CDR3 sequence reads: CASSVGGGEKLFF. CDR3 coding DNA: TGTGCCAGCAGCGTAGGGGGAGGTGAAAAACTGTTTTTT.

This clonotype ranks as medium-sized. CDR3: CAGSAGPTGELFF. Here the CDR3 DNA reads TGTGCCGGCTCGGCGGGACCCACCGGGGAGCTGTTTTTT. The gene calls are TRBV9 and TRBJ2-2, with D possibly TRBD2 on 6 matching bases. The CDR3 runs to 13 residues. The germline V gene encodes CDR1 SGDLS and CDR2 YYNGEE. V lost 10 bases and J lost 4, with 14 bases in between.

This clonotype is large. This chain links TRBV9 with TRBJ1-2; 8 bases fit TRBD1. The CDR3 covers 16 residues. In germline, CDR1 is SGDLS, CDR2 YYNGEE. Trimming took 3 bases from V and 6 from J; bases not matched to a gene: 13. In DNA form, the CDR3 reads TGTGCCAGCAGCGCGAGTAACCCGGACAGGGCCCATGGCTACACCTTC. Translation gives CASSASNPDRAHGYTF.

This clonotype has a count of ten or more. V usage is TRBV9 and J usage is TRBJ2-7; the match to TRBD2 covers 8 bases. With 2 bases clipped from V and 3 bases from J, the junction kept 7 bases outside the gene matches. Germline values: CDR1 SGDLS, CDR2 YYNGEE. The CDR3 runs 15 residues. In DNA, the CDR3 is TGTGCCAGCAGCGTGGGCCGGGGGGGAGACTACGAGCAGTACTTC. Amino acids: CASSVGRGGDYEQYF.

The CDR3 sequence is CASSGDREDTEAFF. The CDR3 region has the DNA TGTGCCAGCAGCGGTGACAGGGAGGACACTGAAGCTTTCTTT. This rearrangement joins TRBV9 to TRBJ1-1; TRBD1 matches at 7 bases. Looked up from germline, CDR1 is SGDLS and CDR2 is YYNGEE. The CDR3 length is 14 residues. V lost 3 bases and J lost 3; bases outside the gene matches: 5.

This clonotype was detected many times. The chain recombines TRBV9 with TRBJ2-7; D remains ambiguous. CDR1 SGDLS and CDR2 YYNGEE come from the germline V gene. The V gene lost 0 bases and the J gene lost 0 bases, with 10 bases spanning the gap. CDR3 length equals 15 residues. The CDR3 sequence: CASSVDGGISYEQYF. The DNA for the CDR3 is TGTGCCAGCAGCGTAGACGGCGGCATCTCCTACGAGCAGTACTTC.

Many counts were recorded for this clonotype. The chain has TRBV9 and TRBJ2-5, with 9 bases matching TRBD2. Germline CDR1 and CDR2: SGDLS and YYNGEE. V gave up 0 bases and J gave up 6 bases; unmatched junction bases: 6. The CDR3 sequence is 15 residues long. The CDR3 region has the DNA TGTGCCAGCAGCGTAGAAACTAGCGGGCTGAAGACCCAGTACTTC. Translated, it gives CASSVETSGLKTQYF.

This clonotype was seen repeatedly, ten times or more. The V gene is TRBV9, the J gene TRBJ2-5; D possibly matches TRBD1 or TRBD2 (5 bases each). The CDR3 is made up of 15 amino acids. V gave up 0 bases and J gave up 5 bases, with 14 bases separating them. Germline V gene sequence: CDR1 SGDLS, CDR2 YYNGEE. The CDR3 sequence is CASSVGGQGGETQYF. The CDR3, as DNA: TGTGCCAGCAGCGTAGGAGGGCAGGGCGGTGAGACCCAGTACTTC.

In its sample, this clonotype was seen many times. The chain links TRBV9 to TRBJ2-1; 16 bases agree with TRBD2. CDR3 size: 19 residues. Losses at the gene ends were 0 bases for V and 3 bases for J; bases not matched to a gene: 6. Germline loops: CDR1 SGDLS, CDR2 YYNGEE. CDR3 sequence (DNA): TGTGCCAGCAGCGTAGGAGGGACTAGCGGGGGGGCAGACTACAATGAGCAGTTCTTC. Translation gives CASSVGGTSGGADYNEQFF.

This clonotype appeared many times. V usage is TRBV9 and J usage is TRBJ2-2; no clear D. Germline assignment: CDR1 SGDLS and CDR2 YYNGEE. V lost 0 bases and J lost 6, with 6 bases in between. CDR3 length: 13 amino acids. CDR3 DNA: TGTGCCAGCAGCGTAGGTAGCCCCGGGGAGCTGTTTTTT. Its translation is CASSVGSPGELFF.

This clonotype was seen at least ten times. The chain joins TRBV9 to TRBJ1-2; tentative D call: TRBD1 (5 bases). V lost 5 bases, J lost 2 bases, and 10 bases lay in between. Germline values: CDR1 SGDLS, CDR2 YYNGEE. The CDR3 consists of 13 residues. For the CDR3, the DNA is TGTGCCAGCAGTGGGACGGGGAACTATGGCTACACCTTC. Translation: CASSGTGNYGYTF.

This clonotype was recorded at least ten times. CDR3 nucleotides: TGTGCCAGCAGCGTAGGGGGGAGGACTGAAGCTTTCTTT. This translates into CASSVGGRTEAFF. The chain is built from TRBV9 and TRBJ1-1; D is possibly TRBD1 (5 bases). V shed 0 bases and J shed 5 bases, with 8 bases lying between them. CDR1 is SGDLS and CDR2 is YYNGEE in the germline V gene. The CDR3 runs to 13 residues.